The clone carrying this TCR beta chain occurred many times. Its matching antigen is unknown. V lost 2 bases to trimming and J lost 5 bases; unmatched junction nucleotides: 11. Germline-derived CDR1 and CDR2 are SGHVS and FQNEAQ. The CDR3 loop spans 17 amino acids. This record comes from a study of T cells in Graves' hyperthyroidism and ophthalmopathy. Overall study results and limits: Among clonotypes expanded in thyroid above 0.001, most were also found in blood.

Disease lasting under 3 months, a NOSPECS grade of at least 4, and a Clinical Activity Score of at least 3 were features of the ophthalmopathy patients. Orbital computed tomography, thyroid ultrasound, serum thyroxine and TRAb, and clinical symptoms together informed the diagnoses. Amplified TCR beta CDR3 regions came from RNA transcripts. The HTBI primer set served for first-round RT-PCR of the TCR CDR3. TCRdb passed the multiplex PCR reads through MiXCR, listing each CDR3 protein once. The sample contains over 400,000 distinct CDR3 sequences, roughly 14% of which appear only once. The sequenced sample consisted of blood. The chain recombines TRBV7-8 with TRBJ2-1; the match to TRBD2 covers 8 bases. This clonotype was sampled from a man aged 18 to 29 with Graves' ophthalmopathy. CDR3 DNA sequence: TGTGCCAGCAGCTTAAGGGCCCTTAGCGGGGCTAACAATGAGCAGTTCTTC. As protein: CASSLRALSGANNEQFF.